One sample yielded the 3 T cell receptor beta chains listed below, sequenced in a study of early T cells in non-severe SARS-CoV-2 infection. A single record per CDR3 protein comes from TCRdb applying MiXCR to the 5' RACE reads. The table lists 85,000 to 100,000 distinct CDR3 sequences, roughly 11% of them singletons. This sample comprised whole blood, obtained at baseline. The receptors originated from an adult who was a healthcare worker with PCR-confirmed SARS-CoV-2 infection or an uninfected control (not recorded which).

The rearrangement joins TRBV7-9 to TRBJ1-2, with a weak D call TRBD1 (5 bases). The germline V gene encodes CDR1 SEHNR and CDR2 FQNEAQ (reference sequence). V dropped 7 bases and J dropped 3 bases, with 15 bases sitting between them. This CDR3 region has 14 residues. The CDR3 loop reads CASTSGRADYGYTF. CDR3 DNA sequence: TGTGCCAGCACGTCGGGACGTGCAGACTATGGCTACACCTTC.

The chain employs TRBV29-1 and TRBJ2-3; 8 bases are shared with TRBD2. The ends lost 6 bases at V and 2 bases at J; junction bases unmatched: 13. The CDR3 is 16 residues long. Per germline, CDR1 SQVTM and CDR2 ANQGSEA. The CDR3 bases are TGCAGCGTCCGAGGGTCTAGCGGGTCCTACACAGATACGCAGTATTTT. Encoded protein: CSVRGSSGSYTDTQYF.

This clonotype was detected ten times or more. The CDR3 coding sequence is TGTGCCAGCAGCTTAGAGAGCAATCAGCCCCAGCATTTT. Translated, it gives CASSLESNQPQHF. The V and J genes are TRBV7-8 and TRBJ1-5, with D unresolved. With 1 base removed from V and 1 base from J, the gap between germline ends came to 2 bases. The CDR3 runs 13 residues. Per germline, CDR1 SGHVS and CDR2 FQNEAQ.